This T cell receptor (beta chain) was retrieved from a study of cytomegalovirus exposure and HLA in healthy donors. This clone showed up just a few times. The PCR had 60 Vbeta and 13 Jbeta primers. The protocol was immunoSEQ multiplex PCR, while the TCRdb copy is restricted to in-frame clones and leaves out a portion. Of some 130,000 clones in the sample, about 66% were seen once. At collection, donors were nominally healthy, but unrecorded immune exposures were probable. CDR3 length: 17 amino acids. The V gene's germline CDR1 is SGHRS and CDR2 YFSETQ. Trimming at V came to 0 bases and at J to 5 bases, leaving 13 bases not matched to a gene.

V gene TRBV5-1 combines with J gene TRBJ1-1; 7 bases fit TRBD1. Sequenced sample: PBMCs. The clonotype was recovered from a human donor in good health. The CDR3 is CASSLATAGQFRTEAFF. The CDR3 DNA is TGCGCCAGCAGCTTGGCGACGGCGGGACAGTTTAGGACTGAAGCTTTCTTT.